Shown below are 14 T cell receptor beta chains from a single sample sequenced in a study of vaccination and CD4 T cells after COVID-19. TCRdb reanalysed the PCR reads using MiXCR and keeps one entry per CDR3 protein. The sample comprises about 15,000 distinct CDR3 sequences, roughly 71% of which are singletons, and less than 1.5% rests with the top ten. The material sequenced was CD4+ T cells from blood, taken after SARS-CoV-2 vaccination. The receptors originated from a human donor who had recovered from COVID-19.

This rearrangement joins TRBV5-3 to TRBJ1-5, with D possibly being TRBD1 (5 bases). TRBV5-3 is given ORF status, its function remaining uncertain. The CDR3 covers 14 residues. Trimming removed 8 bases from V and 3 bases from J, with 15 bases in between. CDR3 sequence reads: CARDARGFNQPQHF. In DNA form, the CDR3 reads TGTGCCAGGGACGCTCGGGGGTTCAATCAGCCCCAGCATTTT.

This clonotype came up a few times. The J gene is TRBJ1-1, the V gene TRBV6-1; D is uncertain. CDR1 and CDR2 (germline): MNHNS, SASEGT. V gave up 6 bases and J gave up 11 bases, with 13 bases separating them. This CDR3 spans 11 amino acids. Here the CDR3 DNA reads TGTGCCAGCAGCTCCCGATCGACGGCTTTCTTT. Protein product: CASSSRSTAFF.

This clonotype was seen a handful of times. V is TRBV19 and J is TRBJ1-5, with D uncertain. The CDR3 runs to 14 residues. Trimming shortened V by 1 base and J by 4 bases, and 8 bases separated the two germline ends. CDR1 is LNHDA, CDR2 SQIVND, per germline (reference sequence). The CDR3, as DNA: TGTGCCAGTAGTATAGGGAGGGTGAATCAGCCCCAGCATTTT. It codes for CASSIGRVNQPQHF. The whole variable domain, remainder taken from reference TRBV19 and TRBJ1-5, is DGGITQSPKYLFRKEGQNVTLSCEQNLNHDAMYWYRQDPGQGLRLIYYSQIVNDFQKGDIAEGYSVSREKKESFPLTVTSAQKNPTAFYLCASSIGRVNQPQHFGDGTRLSIL.

The gene calls are TRBV19 and TRBJ1-1, with no clear D. This CDR3 region has 15 residues. The germline V and J ends were trimmed by 7 bases and 1 base, with 16 bases remaining between them. Per the germline V gene, CDR1 is LNHDA and CDR2 is SQIVND (reference sequence). The CDR3 is CASTLIWAQNTEAFF. CDR3 nucleotide sequence: TGTGCCAGTACCCTCATTTGGGCGCAGAACACTGAAGCTTTCTTT.

The table lists this clonotype with a count of one. CDR3 bases: TGTGCCAGCAGCCCAGGATTAGTGGCTTTCTTT. Translation gives CASSPGLVAFF. The V call is TRBV6-1, the J call TRBJ1-1; D call uncertain. This CDR3 is built from 11 residues. Germline V lookup: CDR1 MNHNS, CDR2 SASEGT. V was shortened by 6 bases and J by 11 bases, with 13 bases between the two germline ends.

This rearrangement joins TRBV6-9 to TRBJ1-3; tentative D call: TRBD1 (5 bases). The CDR3 length is 16 residues. V was trimmed by 4 bases and J by 0 bases, leaving 13 bases between them. Germline V lookup: CDR1 MNHGY, CDR2 SVAAGI. CDR3 coding DNA: TGTGCCAGCAGTTTATTAGGGGCCAACTCTGGAAACACCATATATTTT. This translates into CASSLLGANSGNTIYF.

The chain combines TRBV20-1 with TRBJ2-1; maybe TRBD2 (5 bases). The CDR3 totals 13 residues. Germline-derived CDR1 and CDR2 are DFQATT and SNEGSKA (reference sequence). V was shortened by 6 bases and J by 8 bases, with 17 bases between the two germline ends. In nucleotides, the CDR3 is TGCAGTGCCCCTGTAGCGCCAGTCTATGAGCAGTTCTTC. As protein: CSAPVAPVYEQFF.

The gene calls are TRBV29-1 and TRBJ1-5, with D uncertain. Germline V lookup: CDR1 SQVTM, CDR2 ANQGSEA. Deletions cut 0 bases from V and 6 bases from J, with 12 bases between. The CDR3 is made up of 14 amino acids. The CDR3 sequence is CSVEDRRVCQPQHF. CDR3 nucleotides: TGCAGCGTTGAAGACAGGCGAGTATGTCAGCCCCAGCATTTT.

The chain combines TRBV5-1 with TRBJ2-5; D gene unclear. Trimming pared 0 bases from V and 3 bases from J, leaving 9 bases between. The germline V gene encodes CDR1 SGHRS and CDR2 YFSETQ. The CDR3 is 14 amino acids. DNA for the CDR3: TGCGCCAGCAGCTTGGAACGGGCAGAAGAGACCCAGTACTTC. This translates into CASSLERAEETQYF.

The chain recombines TRBV14 with TRBJ1-2, with 9 bases identical to TRBD1. The length of the CDR3 is 13 residues. Germline-derived CDR1 and CDR2 are SGHDN and FVKESK. The V and J ends lost 4 bases and 4 bases, in that order; junction bases with no gene match: 1. The CDR3 coding sequence is TGTGCCAGCAGCCCGGGACAGGGCTATGGCTACACCTTC. This codes for CASSPGQGYGYTF.

The chain links TRBV5-1 to TRBJ1-2; 8 positions match TRBD1. The CDR3 runs 12 residues. CDR1 and CDR2 from the germline V gene are SGHRS and YFSETQ. J gave up 5 bases and V 5 bases, and 2 bases lay outside the gene matches. The CDR3 reads CASRGQVYGYTF. In nucleotides, the CDR3 is TGCGCCAGCAGGGGACAGGTTTATGGCTACACCTTC.

The gene calls are TRBV24-1 and TRBJ1-2; TRBD1 matches 12 bases. Losses at the gene ends were 4 bases for V and 7 bases for J; bases not matched to a gene: 6. The germline V gene has CDR1 KGHDR and CDR2 SFDVKD. This CDR3 contains 15 residues. Written as DNA, the CDR3 is TGTGCCACCAGTGAGTCGGGACAGGGGGCGTTTGGCTACACCTTC. Translation gives CATSESGQGAFGYTF.

This chain links TRBV19 with TRBJ1-1; 7 nucleotides align to TRBD1. V shed 3 bases and J 5 bases; nucleotides not matched to a gene: 6. The CDR3 spans 14 residues. Germline V gene lookup returns CDR1 LNHDA and CDR2 SQIVND (reference sequence). In DNA, the CDR3 is TGTGCCAGTAGTATGATAGGGGGCGAAACTGAAGCTTTCTTT. Its translation is CASSMIGGETEAFF.

The rearrangement uses TRBV6-2 or TRBV6-3 and TRBJ2-4, with D possibly being TRBD1 (6 bases). V was pared by 2 bases and J by 7 bases, with 15 bases between. The CDR3 covers 15 residues. Germline loops: CDR1 MNHEY, CDR2 SVGEGT. The DNA for the CDR3 is TGTGCCAGCAGTTACAGTCTACAGGGCCTTAACATTCAGTACTTC. Residues: CASSYSLQGLNIQYF.